This T cell receptor (beta chain) was captured by sequencing in a study of OX40 agonist ivuxolimab in advanced cancers. Trimming removed 3 bases from V and 3 bases from J; junction bases left unmatched: 7. The CDR3 has 15 residues. Germline V gene sequence: CDR1 SGDLS, CDR2 YYNGEE. Some clones are missing from TCRdb's copy, which holds only in-frame ones; the method was immunoSEQ multiplex PCR. The sample yields 55,000 to 70,000 clones, around 80% seen once. The sequences come from CD4+ or CD8+ T cells sorted from blood, collected in a trial of the OX40 agonist ivuxolimab. V and J are TRBV9 and TRBJ1-2, with 8 positions matching TRBD1. The clonotype was recovered from an adult with an advanced solid tumor such as melanoma, head and neck, liver or kidney cancer. As DNA, the CDR3 is TGTGCCAGCAGCGATGACAGGGGCAGCTACTATGGCTACACCTTC. Protein sequence: CASSDDRGSYYGYTF.